This TCR beta chain stems from a study of blood T cell repertoires in COVID-19. Overall study context: Sites across the United States, Italy and Spain contributed samples from acute and convalescent COVID-19.

Original analysis: Researchers report that nucleated cell counts were estimated from reference gene primer amplification. Measured with immunoSEQ multiplex PCR; TCRdb has only the in-frame clones, and not every one. V and J calls and clone size are as listed in that table; D and trimming were resolved from the DNA. Of 120,000 to 150,000 clones in the sample, more than 75% are singletons; the top ten hold roughly 6.1%. The length of the CDR3 is 15 residues. Germline-derived CDR1 and CDR2 are SGHDN and FVKESK. Deletions cut 3 bases from V and 7 bases from J, with 18 bases between. The sequence was collected from a man aged 80 or over with acute or convalescent COVID-19. The chain carries TRBV14 and TRBJ1-1; TRBD1 might be the D (6 bases). The specimen sequenced was peripheral blood. CDR3 sequence (DNA): TGTGCCAGCAGCCAGGGGGGGGCCTGGGGCGATGAAGCTTTCTTT. The encoded protein is CASSQGGAWGDEAFF.